Below are 10 T cell receptor beta chains sequenced from a single sample in a study of cytomegalovirus exposure and HLA in healthy donors. It was with 60 Vbeta and 13 Jbeta primers that the PCR ran. TCRdb keeps only in-frame clones here, not all; method: immunoSEQ multiplex PCR. The sample consists of roughly 98,000 clones, about 74% of them appearing once. Source material: PBMCs. Receptors were obtained from a female donor in good health and CMV-seronegative.

In this sample, this clone turned up a few times. This chain links TRBV18 with TRBJ1-2; no clear D. There are 16 residues in the CDR3. Between the trimmed V and J ends, which lost 0 bases and 2 bases, there was a span of 13 bases. CDR1 KGHSH and CDR2 LQKENI come from the germline V gene. DNA of the CDR3: TGTGCCAGCTCACCACCGGGGATGGAGGCGAACTATGGCTACACCTTC. Its protein is CASSPPGMEANYGYTF. The whole variable domain, filled in from reference TRBV18 and TRBJ1-2, reads NAGVMQNPRHLVRRRGQEARLRCSPMKGHSHVYWYRQLPEEGLKFMVYLQKENIIDESGMPKERFSAEFPKEGPSILRIQQVVRGDSAAYFCASSPPGMEANYGYTFGSGTRLTVV.

The chain joins TRBV5-4 to TRBJ2-3, with 8 positions matching TRBD2. Losses at the gene ends were 7 bases for V and 2 bases for J; bases not matched to a gene: 12. The length of the CDR3 is 16 residues. In germline, CDR1 is SGHNT, CDR2 YYREEE (reference sequence). CDR3 protein: CASVRGSGEVTDTQYF. In DNA form, the CDR3 reads TGTGCCAGCGTTAGGGGTAGCGGGGAAGTCACAGATACGCAGTATTTT. The whole variable domain, remainder taken from reference TRBV5-4 and TRBJ2-3, is ETGVTQSPTHLIKTRGQQVTLRCSSQSGHNTVSWYQQALGQGPQFIFQYYREEENGRGNFPPRFSGLQFPNYSSELNVNALELDDSALYLCASVRGSGEVTDTQYFGPGTRLTVL.

This clone showed up just a few times. This chain connects TRBV6-1 to TRBJ2-3, with D possibly matching TRBD1 (5 bases). CDR3 size: 14 residues. The ends were cut back, 4 bases at V and 2 bases at J, with 10 bases in the middle. Germline CDR1 and CDR2: MNHNS and SASEGT. The CDR3 protein is CASSGDGHTDTQYF. DNA of the CDR3: TGTGCCAGCAGTGGAGACGGACACACAGATACGCAGTATTTT.

The genes are TRBV7-2 and TRBJ2-1; 9 bases agree with TRBD2. Per germline, CDR1 SGHTA and CDR2 FQGNSA. Losses at the gene ends were 4 bases for V and 7 bases for J; bases not matched to a gene: 8. The CDR3 spans 15 residues. CDR3 nucleotides: TGTGCCAGCAGCTATTTAGCGGGAGTGGGAAATGAGCAGTTCTTC. Protein product: CASSYLAGVGNEQFF.

CDR3 sequence: CASSPEVPQGTEAFF. The CDR3 DNA reads TGCGCCAGCAGCCCCGAGGTCCCCCAGGGGACTGAAGCTTTCTTT. The rearrangement joins TRBV5-1 to TRBJ1-1, with D possibly being TRBD1 (6 bases). The V end lost 4 bases, the J end lost 5 bases, and 18 bases lay between the germline ends. This CDR3 spans 15 amino acids. Germline lookup yields CDR1 SGHRS and CDR2 YFSETQ.

V usage is TRBV5-5 and J usage is TRBJ2-3; TRBD2 is a possible D gene (5 bases). V was clipped by 2 bases and J by 2 bases, with 9 bases between them. The CDR3 covers 14 residues. CDR1 and CDR2 (germline): SGHKS, YYEKEE (reference sequence). CDR3 bases: TGTGCCAGCAGCTTAAGGCTAGCCACAGATACGCAGTATTTT. It specifies CASSLRLATDTQYF.

V gene TRBV27 combines with J gene TRBJ1-3, with a possible D match to TRBD1 (6 bases). V shed 9 bases and J shed 4 bases, with 16 bases lying between them. The CDR3 has 14 residues. From germline, CDR1 is MNHEY and CDR2 SMNVEV (reference sequence). The CDR3 bases are TGTGCCAGTTCTTCCGGGACAAGGGGAAACACCATATATTTT. Amino acids: CASSSGTRGNTIYF.

This chain uses TRBV11-1 with TRBJ2-1; TRBD2 aligns across 7 bases. This CDR3 has 15 amino acids. Germline CDR1 is SGHAT and CDR2 is FQDESV (reference sequence). The trim removed 5 bases at V and 5 bases at J, leaving 9 bases unmatched. The CDR3: CASSPTGRGDNEQFF. The DNA of the CDR3 is TGTGCCAGCAGCCCCACGGGGAGGGGAGACAATGAGCAGTTCTTC. Filled out from reference TRBV11-1 and TRBJ2-1, the complete variable domain reads EAEVAQSPRYKITEKSQAVAFWCDPISGHATLYWYRQILGQGPELLVQFQDESVVDDSQLPKDRFSAERLKGVDSTLKIQPAELGDSAMYLCASSPTGRGDNEQFFGPGTRLTVL.

The rearrangement joins TRBV13 to TRBJ2-3; 10 bases are a match to TRBD2. Losses at the gene ends were 5 bases for V and 4 bases for J; bases not matched to a gene: 6. The germline gives CDR1 PRHDT, CDR2 FYEKMQ (reference sequence). This CDR3 contains 15 residues. The CDR3 here is CASSLPGLASDTQYF. CDR3 nucleotides: TGTGCCAGCAGCCTCCCGGGACTAGCGTCAGATACGCAGTATTTT.

The V and J genes are TRBV30 and TRBJ2-7; tentative D call: TRBD1 (6 bases). The germline gives CDR1 GTSNPN, CDR2 SVGIG (reference sequence). The CDR3 has 15 residues. Trimming stripped 2 bases from V and 0 bases from J, with 14 bases between. The CDR3 spells CAWSPWDKSSYEQYF. The CDR3 region has the DNA TGTGCCTGGAGTCCGTGGGACAAGAGCTCCTACGAGCAGTACTTC.